This TCR beta chain was identified in a study of blood T cell repertoires in COVID-19. Method: immunoSEQ multiplex PCR; TCRdb's copy keeps in-frame clones and lacks some. This repertoire shows fewer than 400,000 clones, around four fifths found once; its top ten account for roughly 3%. Per germline, CDR1 MDHEN and CDR2 SYDVKM. This CDR3 has 16 residues. Losses at the gene ends were 6 bases for V and 0 bases for J; bases not matched to a gene: 7. Specimen: peripheral blood. This rearrangement joins TRBV28 to TRBJ1-3; the match to TRBD1 covers 8 bases. The receptor comes from a man aged 25 to 45 with active or convalescent COVID-19. In nucleotides, the CDR3 is TGTGCCAGCAGCGGGCCGGGACAGGACTCTGGAAACACCATATATTTT. Translation: CASSGPGQDSGNTIYF.